The 23 T cell receptor beta chains reported below all come from one sample, sequenced in a study of blood T cell repertoires in COVID-19. Data came from immunoSEQ multiplex PCR; TCRdb stores just in-frame clones and leaves some out. Of approximately 330,000 clones detected, around 89% appear once; the ten largest clones hold approximately 4%. Source material: peripheral blood. The source is a woman aged 45 to 65 with active or convalescent COVID-19.

The V call is TRBV2, the J call TRBJ2-7; a weak D match, TRBD1 (6 bases). The germline gives CDR1 SNHLY, CDR2 FYNNEI. Trimming took off 8 bases at V and 1 base at J, with 9 bases between the two ends. The CDR3 length is 12 residues. The CDR3 bases are TGTGCCAGCGAAACAGGGTCCTACGAGCAGTACTTC. Its translation: CASETGSYEQYF.

The chain recombines TRBV3-1 (or the pseudogene TRBV3-2) with TRBJ1-1; possible D gene TRBD1, 6 bases. The CDR3 covers 16 residues. Germline V gene sequence: CDR1 LGHDT, CDR2 YNNKEL (reference sequence). Trimming cost V 4 bases and J 1 base, with 16 bases left between them. The CDR3 reads CASSPEITGPNTEAFF. CDR3 coding DNA: TGTGCCAGCAGCCCCGAGATTACAGGGCCGAACACTGAAGCTTTCTTT.

V is TRBV19 and J is TRBJ2-5; a weak D match, TRBD2 (7 bases). V was clipped by 9 bases and J by 2 bases, with 22 bases between them. The germline V gene encodes CDR1 LNHDA and CDR2 SQIVND (reference sequence). CDR3 length equals 16 residues. The CDR3 loop reads CASSGRGGGRQETQYF. DNA of the CDR3: TGTGCCAGCTCAGGGAGAGGGGGAGGGCGGCAAGAGACCCAGTACTTC.

The DNA for the CDR3 is TGTGCCAGCAGCGTAGAACTCCTCACAGATACGCAGTATTTT. Protein: CASSVELLTDTQYF. The chain links TRBV9 to TRBJ2-3; D is unclear. This CDR3 is built from 14 residues. The germline gives CDR1 SGDLS, CDR2 YYNGEE. The V end lost 0 bases, the J end lost 2 bases, and 7 bases lay between the germline ends.

The V gene is TRBV5-4, the J gene TRBJ2-3; possible D gene TRBD2, 5 bases. The ends were cut back, 0 bases at V and 2 bases at J, with 10 bases in the middle. The CDR3 sequence is 15 residues long. Looked up from germline, CDR1 is SGHNT and CDR2 is YYREEE (reference sequence). This chain's CDR3 is CASSLASGPTDTQYF. The CDR3 DNA reads as TGTGCCAGCAGCTTGGCAAGCGGTCCCACAGATACGCAGTATTTT.

This sequence joins TRBV28 and TRBJ1-4; unclear D gene. The CDR3 sequence is 15 residues long. Trimming pared 5 bases from V and 8 bases from J, leaving 18 bases between. Germline CDR1 is MDHEN and CDR2 is SYDVKM. CDR3 nucleotides: TGTGCCAGCAGTCCGCGGGGTGGGGTTGCCGAAAAACTGTTTTTT. It encodes CASSPRGGVAEKLFF. Combining the CDR3 with reference TRBV28 and TRBJ1-4 gives the whole variable domain DVKVTQSSRYLVKRTGEKVFLECVQDMDHENMFWYRQDPGLGLRLIYFSYDVKMKEKGDIPEGYSVSREKKERFSLILESASTNQTSMYLCASSPRGGVAEKLFFGSGTQLSVL.

The rearrangement joins TRBV5-1 to TRBJ2-1; tentative D call: TRBD2 (6 bases). The V gene lost 1 base and the J gene lost 6 bases, with 8 bases spanning the gap. There are 13 residues in the CDR3. Germline loops: CDR1 SGHRS, CDR2 YFSETQ. CDR3 in DNA: TGCGCCAGCAGCTTGCCTAGCGTCAATGAGCAGTTCTTC. It codes for CASSLPSVNEQFF.

The chain is built from TRBV11-2 and TRBJ2-7; 8 bases are shared with TRBD2. V was clipped by 2 bases and J by 6 bases; unmatched bases: 15. This CDR3 comprises 17 residues. Germline V gives CDR1 SGHAT, CDR2 FQNNGV. CDR3 sequence reads: CASSLFVVEREFREQYF. DNA of the CDR3: TGTGCCAGCAGCTTATTTGTGGTGGAGCGGGAGTTTCGCGAGCAGTACTTC. Variable domain in full (rest from reference TRBV11-2 and TRBJ2-7): EAGVAQSPRYKIIEKRQSVAFWCNPISGHATLYWYQQILGQGPKLLIQFQNNGVVDDSQLPKDRFSAERLKGVDSTLKIQPAKLEDSAVYLCASSLFVVEREFREQYFGPGTRLTVT.

The rearrangement links TRBV28 to TRBJ2-1; D gene ambiguous. Germline V gene lookup returns CDR1 MDHEN and CDR2 SYDVKM. There are 14 residues in the CDR3. Between the trimmed V and J ends, which lost 3 bases and 7 bases, there was a span of 13 bases. CDR3 DNA: TGTGCCAGCAGTTTGAACCCCGCGAGAAATGAGCAGTTCTTC. It encodes CASSLNPARNEQFF.

A remark on this clone: Other DNA sequences from this sample encode an identical CDR3 as well. The V and J genes are TRBV28 and TRBJ1-2; 10 nucleotides align to TRBD1. V dropped 3 bases and J dropped 8; count of bases not matched to a gene: 3. Germline V gene data show CDR1 as MDHEN and CDR2 as SYDVKM. The CDR3 is 13 amino acids. The CDR3 bases are TGTGCCAGCAGTTTGACAGGGGGCGGCGGCTACACCTTC. It yields the protein CASSLTGGGGYTF.

CDR3 DNA: TGTGCCAGCAGCTTAGAGGGACTTTACAATGAGCAGTTCTTC. As protein: CASSLEGLYNEQFF. J is TRBJ2-1 and V is TRBV7-2; TRBD2 is a possible D gene (6 bases). The CDR3 length is 14 residues. Germline CDR1 SGHTA, CDR2 FQGNSA. The V gene lost 1 base and the J gene lost 4 bases, with 8 bases spanning the gap.

The rearrangement joins TRBV3-1 (or the pseudogene TRBV3-2) to TRBJ2-5; the D gene is possibly TRBD2 (5 bases). Germline V gene sequence: CDR1 LGHDT, CDR2 YNNKEL (reference sequence). The CDR3 is 20 residues long. V was cut by 0 bases and J by 5 bases, with 28 bases left in between. CDR3 loop: CASSQENPRGGRLLMETQYF. For the CDR3, the DNA is TGTGCCAGCAGCCAAGAAAACCCCCGCGGTGGTAGACTACTAATGGAGACCCAGTACTTC.

J is TRBJ2-7 and V is TRBV11-2, with TRBD1 identical over 7 bases. Germline V lookup: CDR1 SGHAT, CDR2 FQNNGV. CDR3 length: 17 amino acids. V dropped 1 base and J dropped 6; count of bases not matched to a gene: 15. CDR3 amino acids: CASSLAGSQGVPGEQYF. The CDR3 DNA follows: TGTGCCAGCAGCTTAGCGGGTTCGCAGGGGGTCCCGGGCGAGCAGTACTTC. The full variable domain, with the rest looked up from reference TRBV11-2 and TRBJ2-7, is EAGVAQSPRYKIIEKRQSVAFWCNPISGHATLYWYQQILGQGPKLLIQFQNNGVVDDSQLPKDRFSAERLKGVDSTLKIQPAKLEDSAVYLCASSLAGSQGVPGEQYFGPGTRLTVT.

The genes are TRBV7-9 and TRBJ1-5, with 7 bases lining up with TRBD1. The V gene's germline CDR1 is SEHNR and CDR2 FQNEAQ (reference sequence). The CDR3 totals 13 residues. The ends lost 5 bases at V and 8 bases at J; junction bases unmatched: 6. The CDR3 DNA reads as TGTGCCAGCAGCCCCTCACAGGGGAAGCCCCAGCATTTT. This gives the protein CASSPSQGKPQHF.

The chain carries TRBV2 and TRBJ1-6; 7 bases agree with TRBD1. Germline CDR1 and CDR2: SNHLY and FYNNEI. This CDR3 has 16 amino acids. V shed 3 bases and J 10 bases; nucleotides not matched to a gene: 12. DNA of the CDR3: TGTGCCAGCAGTGATCCAAGGGACAGTAAAGAGTCACCCCTCCACTTT. This translates into CASSDPRDSKESPLHF.

This clone is a singleton in its sample. This chain links TRBV7-2 with TRBJ2-7; 14 bases match TRBD2. This CDR3 contains 17 residues. The ends lost 2 bases at V and 7 bases at J; junction bases unmatched: 10. Germline loops: CDR1 SGHTA, CDR2 FQGNSA. This chain's CDR3 is CASSLSPGLAGEEEQYF. The CDR3 bases are TGTGCCAGCAGCTTATCTCCGGGACTAGCGGGAGAAGAAGAGCAGTACTTC.

This chain uses TRBV28 with TRBJ2-3, with unresolved D. Germline lookup yields CDR1 MDHEN and CDR2 SYDVKM. CDR3 length equals 13 residues. Trimming left V 8 bases short and J 0 bases short, with 9 bases between. The CDR3 coding sequence is TGTGCCAGCTTGAGACTTAGCACAGATACGCAGTATTTT. This sequence encodes CASLRLSTDTQYF.

The chain employs TRBV7-9 and TRBJ2-5; D not certain. Germline assignment: CDR1 SEHNR and CDR2 FQNEAQ (reference sequence). This CDR3 region has 15 residues. V lost 2 bases and J lost 5, with 15 bases in between. CDR3 DNA sequence: TGTGCCAGCAGCTTAAGGTCCGGGTTTGGCGAGACCCAGTACTTC. It yields the protein CASSLRSGFGETQYF. Based on the CDR3 plus reference TRBV7-9 and TRBJ2-5, the full variable domain is DTGVSQNPRHKITKRGQNVTFRCDPISEHNRLYWYRQTLGQGPEFLTYFQNEAQLEKSRLLSDRFSAERPKGSFSTLEIQRTEQGDSAMYLCASSLRSGFGETQYFGPGTRLLVL.

The rearrangement joins TRBV2 to TRBJ1-3; maybe TRBD1 (6 bases). The germline V and J ends were trimmed by 1 base and 4 bases, with 8 bases remaining between them. The CDR3 totals 14 residues. Looked up from germline, CDR1 is SNHLY and CDR2 is FYNNEI. CDR3 region: CASSEGTAGNTIYF. In nucleotides, the CDR3 is TGTGCCAGCAGTGAAGGGACAGCCGGAAACACCATATATTTT.

This rearrangement joins TRBV28 to TRBJ2-2; no firm D call. Germline V CDR1 and CDR2: MDHEN, SYDVKM. The CDR3 is 15 amino acids. The V end was cut by 8 bases, the J end by 2 bases, with 15 bases between. The CDR3 nucleotides read TGTGCCAGCCGTCCGTCGGAGTTCAACACCGGGGAGCTGTTTTTT. This gives the protein CASRPSEFNTGELFF.

This clone was detected only once. This sequence joins TRBV21-1 and TRBJ2-5; TRBD1 is the table's D call and was not checked against the DNA. TRBV21-1 is classified as a pseudogene. The CDR3 consists of 14 residues. CDR3: CASSNCGHPSTQYF. The CDR3 DNA is TGTGCCAGCAGCAATTGTGGCCACCCTTCGACCCAGTACTTC.

Concerning this clone itself: Other DNA sequences in this specimen translate into the identical CDR3. The chain recombines TRBV9 with TRBJ1-1; D unresolved. Germline CDR1 is SGDLS and CDR2 is YYNGEE. V shed 0 bases and J shed 1 base, with 4 bases lying between them. The CDR3 contains 13 residues. CDR3 in amino acids: CASSVAGNTEAFF. CDR3 in DNA: TGTGCCAGCAGCGTAGCCGGGAACACTGAAGCTTTCTTT. The full variable domain, its missing parts supplied by reference TRBV9 and TRBJ1-1, is DSGVTQTPKHLITATGQRVTLRCSPRSGDLSVYWYQQSLDQGLQFLIQYYNGEERAKGNILERFSAQQFPDLHSELNLSSLELGDSALYFCASSVAGNTEAFFGQGTRLTVV.

This chain uses TRBV4-2 with TRBJ1-1; tentative D call: TRBD1 (5 bases). Per the germline V gene, CDR1 is LGHNA and CDR2 is YNFKEQ. The CDR3 extends over 13 amino acids. Trimming took 7 bases from V and 5 from J, leaving 14 bases between them. The CDR3 loop reads CASKPGKGTEAFF. CDR3 DNA sequence: TGTGCCAGCAAACCAGGGAAGGGGACTGAAGCTTTCTTT.